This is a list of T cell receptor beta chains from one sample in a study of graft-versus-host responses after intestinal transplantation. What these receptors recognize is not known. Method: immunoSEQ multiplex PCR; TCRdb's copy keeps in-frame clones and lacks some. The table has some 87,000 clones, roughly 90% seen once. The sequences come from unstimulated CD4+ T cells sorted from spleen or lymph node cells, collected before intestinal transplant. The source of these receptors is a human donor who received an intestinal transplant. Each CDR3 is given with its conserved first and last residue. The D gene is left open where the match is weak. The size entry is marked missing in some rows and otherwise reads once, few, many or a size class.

CASSLEGTLGYTF | TGTGCCAGCAGCTTGGAGGGGACGCTCGGCTACACCTTC | TRBJ1-2 | NA | NA | TRBV5-5
CASSPLLRSSYEQYF | TGTGCCAGCTCACCGTTACTCCGGAGCTCCTACGAGCAGTACTTC | TRBJ2-7 | NA | NA | TRBV18
CASSEWGQNTEAFF | TGTGCCAGCAGTGAATGGGGCCAGAACACTGAAGCTTTCTTT | TRBJ1-1 | NA | NA | TRBV25-1
CASSYGEVNNQPQHF | TGTGCCAGCAGTTACGGGGAGGTGAACAATCAGCCCCAGCATTTT | TRBJ1-5 | NA | NA | TRBV6-6
CASTRLAGNTYNEQFF | TGTGCCAGCACCCGACTAGCGGGTAATACCTACAATGAGCAGTTCTTC | TRBJ2-1 | TRBD2 | NA | TRBV28
CASSFRTSGGTNEQFF | TGCGCCAGCAGCTTCCGGACTAGCGGGGGGACAAATGAGCAGTTCTTC | TRBJ2-1 | TRBD2 | once | TRBV5-1
CASSKGMGNTIYF | TGTGCCAGCTCCAAGGGGATGGGAAACACCATATATTTT | TRBJ1-3 | NA | NA | TRBV28
CATRNSPATYEQYF | TGTGCCACCCGGAACTCCCCCGCGACCTACGAGCAGTACTTC | TRBJ2-7 | NA | NA | TRBV28
CASSDRDRGPYEQYF | TGTGCCAGCAGCGACCGGGACAGGGGTCCCTACGAGCAGTACTTC | TRBJ2-7 | TRBD1 | NA | TRBV7-9
CASSQFYGTNYTF | TGTGCCAGCAGCCAATTTTATGGGACGAACTACACCTTC | TRBJ1-2 | NA | NA | TRBV14
CASSPGAGELFF | TGTGCCAGCAGTCCTGGGGCCGGGGAGCTGTTTTTT | TRBJ2-2 | NA | NA | TRBV7-9
CASSLYRQGAVTIYF | TGTGCCAGCAGCTTATATCGACAGGGGGCAGTCACCATATATTTT | TRBJ1-3 | TRBD1 | once | TRBV7-3
CASSPPAGGVTDTQYF | TGTGCCAGCTCACCCCCCGCAGGGGGCGTCACAGATACGCAGTATTTT | TRBJ2-3 | TRBD1 | NA | TRBV18
CASSVMPASGNTIYF | TGTGCCAGCAGCGTAATGCCAGCCTCTGGAAACACCATATATTTT | TRBJ1-3 | NA | NA | TRBV9
CSAPLTAGVNEQFF | TGCAGCGCACCACTCACGGCGGGGGTCAATGAGCAGTTCTTC | TRBJ2-1 | TRBD2 | NA | TRBV29-1
CASSLVVAGTQETQYF | TGCGCCAGCAGCTTGGTAGTAGCGGGAACCCAAGAGACCCAGTACTTC | TRBJ2-5 | TRBD2 | NA | TRBV5-1
CASTESGGNYEQYF | TGTGCCAGCACCGAAAGTGGGGGGAATTACGAGCAGTACTTC | TRBJ2-7 | NA | NA | TRBV6-5
CAAGLSGTGANVLTF | TGTGCCGCCGGTCTATCAGGGACTGGGGCCAACGTCCTGACTTTC | TRBJ2-6 | NA | once | TRBV7-6
CASTLLEDTQYF | TGTGCCAGCACCCTGCTGGAAGATACGCAGTATTTT | TRBJ2-3 | NA | NA | TRBV6-1
CASSDRVGDYGYTF | TGTGCCAGCAGTGACCGGGTCGGGGACTATGGCTACACCTTC | TRBJ1-2 | NA | NA | TRBV25-1
CASSVNWVASGELFF | TGTGCCAGCAGCGTAAACTGGGTTGCCTCCGGGGAGCTGTTTTTT | TRBJ2-2 | NA | NA | TRBV9
CASSLNLAGGHEQYF | TGCGCCAGCAGCTTGAACCTAGCGGGAGGGCACGAGCAGTACTTC | TRBJ2-7 | TRBD2 | NA | TRBV5-1
CASSSIVGQGFPYEQYF | TGTGCCAGCAGTTCCATTGTGGGACAGGGTTTCCCCTACGAGCAGTACTTC | TRBJ2-7 | TRBD1 | once | TRBV7-8
CASSKGLAPAKNIQYF | TGTGCCAGCAGCAAGGGACTAGCGCCAGCCAAAAACATTCAGTACTTC | TRBJ2-4 | TRBD2 | NA | TRBV7-2
CASSLSAGGRRPTQYF | TGTGCCAGCAGCTTATCGGCGGGCGGGAGGAGGCCGACGCAGTATTTT | TRBJ2-3 | TRBD2 | NA | TRBV7-2
CASSLGGGSRHFF | TGCGCCAGCAGCTTGGGAGGCGGGAGTAGGCACTTCTTC | TRBJ2-1 | TRBD2 | NA | TRBV5-1
CASSPKRPQGVIYGYTF | TGCGCCAGCAGTCCCAAACGCCCACAGGGGGTAATCTATGGCTACACCTTC | TRBJ1-2 | TRBD1 | NA | TRBV23-1
CASSLWQREVATYEQYF | TGTGCCAGCAGCTTATGGCAGCGGGAGGTCGCTACCTACGAGCAGTACTTC | TRBJ2-7 | TRBD2 | NA | TRBV7-8
CASSFLAGGTGELFF | TGTGCCAGCAGCTTTCTAGCGGGGGGCACCGGGGAGCTGTTTTTT | TRBJ2-2 | TRBD2 | NA | TRBV7-2
CASNYSPSGPYEQYF | TGTGCCAGCAACTATAGCCCTAGCGGACCCTACGAGCAGTACTTC | TRBJ2-7 | TRBD2 | NA | TRBV2
CASSTAGGDSPLHF | TGTGCCAGCAGTACGGCAGGTGGAGATTCACCCCTCCACTTT | TRBJ1-6 | NA | NA | TRBV6-1
CASSSQGVWGTEAFF | TGTGCCAGCAGTTCCCAGGGGGTATGGGGCACTGAAGCTTTCTTT | TRBJ1-1 | TRBD1 | NA | TRBV28